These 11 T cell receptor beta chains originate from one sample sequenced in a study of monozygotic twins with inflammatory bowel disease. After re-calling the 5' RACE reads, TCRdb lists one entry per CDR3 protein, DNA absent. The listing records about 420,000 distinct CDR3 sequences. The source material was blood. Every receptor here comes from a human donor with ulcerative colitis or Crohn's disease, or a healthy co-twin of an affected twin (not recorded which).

The CDR3: CATSWQGRTDTQYF. The gene calls are TRBV5-1 and TRBJ2-3; TCRdb picks TRBD1, but there is no DNA to check that call. The CDR3 totals 14 residues. From germline, CDR1 is SGHRS and CDR2 YFSETQ.

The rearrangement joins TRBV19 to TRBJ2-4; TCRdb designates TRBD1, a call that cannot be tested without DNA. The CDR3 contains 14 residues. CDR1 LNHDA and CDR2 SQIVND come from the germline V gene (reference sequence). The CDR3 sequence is CASSWTGGKNIQYF.

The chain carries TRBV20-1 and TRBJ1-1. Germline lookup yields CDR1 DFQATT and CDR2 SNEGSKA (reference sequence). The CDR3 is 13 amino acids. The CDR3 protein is CSARSPRHTEAFF.

CDR3 protein: CASSQVEGFGYTF. This chain links TRBV4-1 with TRBJ1-2. CDR3 length: 13 amino acids. CDR1 is MGHRA and CDR2 is YSYEKL in the germline V gene.

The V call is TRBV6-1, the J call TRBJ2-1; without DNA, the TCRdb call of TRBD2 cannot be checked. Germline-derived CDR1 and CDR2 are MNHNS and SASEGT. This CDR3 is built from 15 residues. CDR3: CASRPPGLAGNEQFF.

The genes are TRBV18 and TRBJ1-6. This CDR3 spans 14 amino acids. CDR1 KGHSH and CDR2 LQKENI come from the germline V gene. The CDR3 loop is CASSPVSDNSPLHF.

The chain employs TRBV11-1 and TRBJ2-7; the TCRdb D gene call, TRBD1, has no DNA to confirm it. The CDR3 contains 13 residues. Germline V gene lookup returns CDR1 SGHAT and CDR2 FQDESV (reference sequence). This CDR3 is CASSWDTIYEQYF.

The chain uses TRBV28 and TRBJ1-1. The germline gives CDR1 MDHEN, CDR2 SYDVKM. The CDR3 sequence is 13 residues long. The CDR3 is CASTSIGGTEAFF. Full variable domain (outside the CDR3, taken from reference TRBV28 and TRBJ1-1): DVKVTQSSRYLVKRTGEKVFLECVQDMDHENMFWYRQDPGLGLRLIYFSYDVKMKEKGDIPEGYSVSREKKERFSLILESASTNQTSMYLCASTSIGGTEAFFGQGTRLTVV.

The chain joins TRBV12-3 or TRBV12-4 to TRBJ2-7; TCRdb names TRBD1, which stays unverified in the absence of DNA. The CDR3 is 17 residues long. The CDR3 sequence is CASSSKLPGQGRYEQYF.

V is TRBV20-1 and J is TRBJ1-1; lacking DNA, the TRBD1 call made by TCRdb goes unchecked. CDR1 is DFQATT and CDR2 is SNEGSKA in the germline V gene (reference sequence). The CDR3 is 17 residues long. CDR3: CSARDSLARAMDTEAFF.

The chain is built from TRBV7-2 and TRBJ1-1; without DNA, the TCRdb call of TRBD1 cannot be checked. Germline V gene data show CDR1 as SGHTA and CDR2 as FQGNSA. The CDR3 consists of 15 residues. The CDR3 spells CASSLNRVGGTEAFF.